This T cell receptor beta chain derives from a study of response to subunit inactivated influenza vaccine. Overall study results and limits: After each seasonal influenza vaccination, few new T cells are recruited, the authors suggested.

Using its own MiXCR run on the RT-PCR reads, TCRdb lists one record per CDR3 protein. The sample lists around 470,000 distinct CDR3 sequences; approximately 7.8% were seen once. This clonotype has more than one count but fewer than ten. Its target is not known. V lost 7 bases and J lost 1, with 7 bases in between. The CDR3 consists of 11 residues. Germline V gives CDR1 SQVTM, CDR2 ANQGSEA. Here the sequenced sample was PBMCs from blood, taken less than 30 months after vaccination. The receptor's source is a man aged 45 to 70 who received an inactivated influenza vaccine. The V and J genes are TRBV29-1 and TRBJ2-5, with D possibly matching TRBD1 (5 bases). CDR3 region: CSGGSQETQYF. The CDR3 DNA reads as TGCAGCGGGGGCTCCCAAGAGACCCAGTACTTC.